This T cell receptor (beta chain) was profiled in a study of Graves' ophthalmopathy and Graves' hyperthyroidism. General observations from the study: Also, most clonotypes expanded in the thyroid above 0.001 frequency appeared in blood. As the model predicted ophthalmopathy progression, it achieved a sensitivity of 70.59% and a specificity of about 72%.

Exclusion criteria comprised other autoimmune diseases, uncontrolled infections, pregnancy or lactation in patients. Clinical symptoms, serum thyroxine, TRAb, thyroid ultrasound and orbital computed tomography formed the basis of diagnosis. CDR3 length: 12 residues. V was cut by 4 bases and J by 7 bases, with 10 bases left in between. Germline V lookup: CDR1 DFQATT, CDR2 SNEGSKA (reference sequence). Transcripts of RNA were the source for amplifying TCR beta CDR3 regions. Second-round multiplex PCR followed a first-round RT-PCR using HTBI primers. TCRdb independently ran MiXCR on the multiplex PCR reads; one entry per CDR3 protein. The sample shows hundreds of thousands of distinct CDR3 sequences, just over 40% of them seen only once. This clonotype was detected a few times. Antigen unknown.

This clonotype was sampled from an adult man with Graves' ophthalmopathy. What was sequenced was peripheral blood. The rearrangement uses TRBV20-1 and TRBJ2-2; D remains ambiguous. The CDR3 DNA reads as TGCAGTGCTATGGATGGTTTCGGGGAGCTGTTTTTT. Its translation is CSAMDGFGELFF.